The clone carrying this T cell receptor beta chain was detected only once. Its target is unknown. This sample is part of a study of OX40 agonist ivuxolimab in advanced cancers. In the study overall: Those enrolled were roughly 85% male, with a mean age of roughly 60 years and ages from about 20 to 90. In three patients, partial responses were observed, one with hepatocellular carcinoma and two with cutaneous melanoma.

Findings of the study overall: With doses of 0.1-3.0 mg/kg, partial responders showed among the lowest clonal expansion.

The CDR3 loop spans 13 amino acids. Looked up from germline, CDR1 is LNHNV and CDR2 is YYDKDF (reference sequence). Clones were read by immunoSEQ multiplex PCR, and TCRdb kept only the in-frame ones, dropping some. The sample has about 12,000 clones, about three quarters seen once. The sequence was obtained from an adult with an advanced solid tumor such as melanoma, head and neck, liver or kidney cancer. This sequence joins TRBV15 and TRBJ2-5; D is possibly TRBD1 (5 bases). Judging by the DNA end, TRBJ2-7 fits better; the J call may be wrong. The material sequenced was CD4+ or CD8+ T cells sorted from blood, taken in a trial of the OX40 agonist ivuxolimab. Written as DNA, the CDR3 is TGTGCCACCAGCAGCGCTTCAGGGAACGAGCAGTACTTC. It translates to CATSSASGNEQYF.